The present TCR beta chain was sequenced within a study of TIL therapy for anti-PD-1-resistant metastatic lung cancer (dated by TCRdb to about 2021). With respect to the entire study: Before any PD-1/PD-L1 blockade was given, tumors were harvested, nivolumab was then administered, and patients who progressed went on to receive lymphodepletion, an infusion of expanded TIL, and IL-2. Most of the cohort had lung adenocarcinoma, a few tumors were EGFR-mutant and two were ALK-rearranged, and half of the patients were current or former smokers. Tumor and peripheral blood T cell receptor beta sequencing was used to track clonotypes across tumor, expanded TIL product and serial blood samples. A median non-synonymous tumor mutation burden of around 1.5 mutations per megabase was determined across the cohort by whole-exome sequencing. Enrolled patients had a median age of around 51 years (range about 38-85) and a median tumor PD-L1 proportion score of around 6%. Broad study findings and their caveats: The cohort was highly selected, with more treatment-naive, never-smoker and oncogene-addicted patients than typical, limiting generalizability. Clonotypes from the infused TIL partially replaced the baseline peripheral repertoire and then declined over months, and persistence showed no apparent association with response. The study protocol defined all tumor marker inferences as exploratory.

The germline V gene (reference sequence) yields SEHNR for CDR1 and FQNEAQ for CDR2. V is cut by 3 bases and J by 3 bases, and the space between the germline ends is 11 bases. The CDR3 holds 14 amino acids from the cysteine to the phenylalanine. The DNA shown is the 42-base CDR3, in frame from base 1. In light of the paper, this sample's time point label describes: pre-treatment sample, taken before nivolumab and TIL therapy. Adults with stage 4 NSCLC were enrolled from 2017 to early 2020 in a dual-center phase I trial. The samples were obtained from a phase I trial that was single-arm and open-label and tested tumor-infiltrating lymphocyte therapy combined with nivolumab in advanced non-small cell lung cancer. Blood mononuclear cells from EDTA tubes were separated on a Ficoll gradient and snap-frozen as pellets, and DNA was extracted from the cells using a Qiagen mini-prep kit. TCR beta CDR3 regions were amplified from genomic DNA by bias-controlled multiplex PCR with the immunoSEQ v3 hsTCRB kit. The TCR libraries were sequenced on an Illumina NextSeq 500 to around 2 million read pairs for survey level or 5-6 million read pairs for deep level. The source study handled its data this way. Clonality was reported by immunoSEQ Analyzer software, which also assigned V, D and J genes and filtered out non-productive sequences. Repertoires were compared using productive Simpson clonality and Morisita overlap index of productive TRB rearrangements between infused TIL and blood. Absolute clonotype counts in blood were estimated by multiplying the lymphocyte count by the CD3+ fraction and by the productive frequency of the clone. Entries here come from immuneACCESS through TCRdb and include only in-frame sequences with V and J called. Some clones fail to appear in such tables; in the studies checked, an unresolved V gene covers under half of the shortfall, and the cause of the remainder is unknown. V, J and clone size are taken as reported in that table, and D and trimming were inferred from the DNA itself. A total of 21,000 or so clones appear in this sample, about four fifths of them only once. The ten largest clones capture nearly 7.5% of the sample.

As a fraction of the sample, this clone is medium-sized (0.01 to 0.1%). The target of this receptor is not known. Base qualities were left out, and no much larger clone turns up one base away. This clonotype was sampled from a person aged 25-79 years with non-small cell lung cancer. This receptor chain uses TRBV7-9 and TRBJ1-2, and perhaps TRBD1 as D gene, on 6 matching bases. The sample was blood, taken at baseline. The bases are TGTGCCAGCAGCTTGACAGGTGCCGACTATGGCTACACCTTC. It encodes CASSLTGADYGYTF.